Here is one TCR beta chain with its context. Its matching antigen is unknown. The investigators reverse transcribed all of the isolated RNA, so they sequenced expressed TCRB transcripts. Profiled with immunoSEQ multiplex PCR; TCRdb holds only in-frame clones, not every one. Among just over 600,000 clones, around 15% were seen once, and the ten largest hold 0.093%. The entry originates in a study of beta chain features in type 1 diabetes. Study-wide findings and caveats: Type 1 diabetes patients had fewer VDJ junction insertions and more deletions.

Trimming stripped 3 bases from V and 4 bases from J, with 10 bases between. The CDR3 has 13 residues. What was sequenced was naive CD4+ T cells from blood. This rearrangement joins TRBV23-1 to TRBJ2-7; D gene ambiguous. TRBV23-1 is designated an ORF whose function remains uncertain. The receptor was isolated from a man younger than 35 in good health. For the CDR3, the DNA is TGCGCCAGCAGTCACCAAGCCAGGTACGAGCAGTACTTC. It codes for CASSHQARYEQYF.